This T cell receptor (beta chain) was retrieved from a study of blood T cells in healthy people across ages. Study-wide results and limits: Significant beta diversity loss was already apparent by age roughly 44, declining roughly linearly.

CDR1 SQVTM and CDR2 ANQGSEA come from the germline V gene. The CDR3 loop spans 13 amino acids. Deletions cut 3 bases from V and 2 bases from J, with 9 bases between. Notes on this clonotype: Antigen: not known.

Using a J-beta primer mix together with a sample-barcoded 5' primer, a second PCR was run for about 7 to 12 cycles. In TCRdb, the 5' RACE reads were re-called with MiXCR into one record per CDR3 protein. The data contain about 1,000,000 distinct CDR3 sequences, under 45% of them singletons. This chain links TRBV29-1 with TRBJ2-3, with a tentative D call TRBD2 (5 bases). The clonotype originates from a woman between 55 and 75 years old in good health. Material: blood. CDR3 residues: CSVEQRTTDTQYF. CDR3 nucleotide sequence: TGCAGCGTTGAGCAGCGGACCACAGATACGCAGTATTTT.